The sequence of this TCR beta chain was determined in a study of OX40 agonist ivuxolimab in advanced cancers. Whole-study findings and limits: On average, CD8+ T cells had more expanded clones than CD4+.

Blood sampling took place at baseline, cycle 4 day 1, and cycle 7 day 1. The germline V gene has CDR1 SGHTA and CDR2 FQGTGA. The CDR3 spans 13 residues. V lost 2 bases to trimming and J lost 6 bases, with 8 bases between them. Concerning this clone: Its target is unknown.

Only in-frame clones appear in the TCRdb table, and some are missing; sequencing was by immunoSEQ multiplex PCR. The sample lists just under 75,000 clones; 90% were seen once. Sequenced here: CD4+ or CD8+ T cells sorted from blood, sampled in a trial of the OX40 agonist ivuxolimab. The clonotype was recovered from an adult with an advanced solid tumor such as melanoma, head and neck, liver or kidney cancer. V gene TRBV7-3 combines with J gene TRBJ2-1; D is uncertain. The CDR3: CASSLLRGNEQFF. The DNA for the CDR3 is TGTGCCAGCAGCTTATTGAGAGGCAATGAGCAGTTCTTC.